Sequencing of this TCR beta chain was carried out in a study of T cell responses to AZD1222 COVID-19 vaccine. Profiled with immunoSEQ multiplex PCR; TCRdb holds only in-frame clones, not every one. The sample has about 170,000 clones; just over 90% are singletons. CDR1 and CDR2 (germline): SGHTS, YDEGEE. Trimming shortened V by 3 bases and J by 7 bases, and 8 bases separated the two germline ends. The CDR3 has 11 residues. The rearrangement links TRBV5-8 to TRBJ2-7; no clear D gene. Sequencing was performed on peripheral blood, taken on day 0 of AZD1222 vaccination. This sequence originates from an adult in good health. The CDR3 DNA reads as TGTGCCAGCAGCTCCCTAGGGGAGCAGTACTTC. Protein: CASSSLGEQYF.